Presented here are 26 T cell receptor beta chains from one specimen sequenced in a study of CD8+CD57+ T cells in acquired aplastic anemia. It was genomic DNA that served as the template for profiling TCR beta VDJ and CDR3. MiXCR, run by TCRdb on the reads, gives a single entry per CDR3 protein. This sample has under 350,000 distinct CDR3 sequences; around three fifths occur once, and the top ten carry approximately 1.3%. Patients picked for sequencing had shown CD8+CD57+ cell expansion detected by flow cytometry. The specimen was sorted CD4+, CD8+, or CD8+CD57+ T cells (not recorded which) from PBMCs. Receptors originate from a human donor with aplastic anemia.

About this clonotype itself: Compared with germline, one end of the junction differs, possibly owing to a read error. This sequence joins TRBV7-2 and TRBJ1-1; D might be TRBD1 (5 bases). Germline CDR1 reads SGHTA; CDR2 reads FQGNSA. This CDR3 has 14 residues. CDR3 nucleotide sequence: TGTACCAGCAGCTTAGTCGGGGCGAACACTGAGGCTTTCTTT. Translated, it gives CTSSLVGANTEAFF.

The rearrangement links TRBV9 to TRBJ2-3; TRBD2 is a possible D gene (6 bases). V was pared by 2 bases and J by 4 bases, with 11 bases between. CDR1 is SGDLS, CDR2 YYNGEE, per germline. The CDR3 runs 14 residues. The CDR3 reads CASSVASASDTQYF. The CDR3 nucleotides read TGTGCCAGCAGCGTTGCTAGCGCCTCAGATACGCAGTATTTT.

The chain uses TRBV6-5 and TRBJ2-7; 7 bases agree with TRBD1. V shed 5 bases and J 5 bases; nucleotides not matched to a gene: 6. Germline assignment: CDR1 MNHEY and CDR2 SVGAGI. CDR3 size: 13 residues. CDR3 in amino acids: CASSPKGGHEQYF. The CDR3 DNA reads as TGTGCCAGCAGTCCTAAAGGGGGCCACGAGCAGTACTTC.

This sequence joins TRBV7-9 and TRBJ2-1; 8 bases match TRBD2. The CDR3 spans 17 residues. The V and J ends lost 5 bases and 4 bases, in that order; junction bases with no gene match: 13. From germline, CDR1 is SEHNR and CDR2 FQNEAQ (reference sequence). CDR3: CASSLRPAGATYNEQFF. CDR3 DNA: TGTGCCAGCAGCCTACGGCCAGCGGGGGCCACTTACAATGAGCAGTTCTTC.

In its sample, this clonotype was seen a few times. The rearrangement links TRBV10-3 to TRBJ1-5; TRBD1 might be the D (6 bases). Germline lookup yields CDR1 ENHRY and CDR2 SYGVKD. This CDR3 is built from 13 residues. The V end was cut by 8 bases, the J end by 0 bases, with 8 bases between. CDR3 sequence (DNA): TGTGCCATCGGCAGGGGTAGCAATCAGCCCCAGCATTTT. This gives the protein CAIGRGSNQPQHF.

The CDR3, as DNA: TGTGCCAGCAGCCCCTGGACAGGGCTTAAACCAAATTCACCCCTCCACTTT. Its translation: CASSPWTGLKPNSPLHF. The chain links TRBV7-9 to TRBJ1-6, with 8 bases lining up with TRBD1. V was clipped by 5 bases and J by 7 bases; unmatched bases: 13. From germline, CDR1 is SEHNR and CDR2 FQNEAQ (reference sequence). This CDR3 contains 17 residues. Looking up the rest from reference TRBV7-9 and TRBJ1-6 gives the full variable domain: DTGVSQNPRHKITKRGQNVTFRCDPISEHNRLYWYRQTLGQGPEFLTYFQNEAQLEKSRLLSDRFSAERPKGSFSTLEIQRTEQGDSAMYLCASSPWTGLKPNSPLHFGNGTRLTVT.

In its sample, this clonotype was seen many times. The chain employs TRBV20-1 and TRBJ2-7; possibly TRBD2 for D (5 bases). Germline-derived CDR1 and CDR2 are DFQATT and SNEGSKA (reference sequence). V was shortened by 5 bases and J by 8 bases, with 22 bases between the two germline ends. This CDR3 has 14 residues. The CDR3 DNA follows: TGCAGTGCTGGGGAGTTGAGGAGCCGCTCCCAGCAGTACTTC. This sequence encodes CSAGELRSRSQQYF.

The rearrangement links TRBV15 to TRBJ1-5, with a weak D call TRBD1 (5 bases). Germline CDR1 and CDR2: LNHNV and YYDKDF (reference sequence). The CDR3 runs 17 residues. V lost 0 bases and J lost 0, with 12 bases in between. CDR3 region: CATSRDQWGLSNQPQHF. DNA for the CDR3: TGTGCCACCAGCAGAGATCAGTGGGGCCTTAGCAATCAGCCCCAGCATTTT.

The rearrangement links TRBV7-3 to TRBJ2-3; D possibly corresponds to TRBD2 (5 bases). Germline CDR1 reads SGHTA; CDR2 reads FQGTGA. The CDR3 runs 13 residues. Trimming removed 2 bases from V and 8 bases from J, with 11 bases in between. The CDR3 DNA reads TGTGCCAGCAGCTTAGGCGGGTTCGGTACGCAGTATTTT. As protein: CASSLGGFGTQYF.

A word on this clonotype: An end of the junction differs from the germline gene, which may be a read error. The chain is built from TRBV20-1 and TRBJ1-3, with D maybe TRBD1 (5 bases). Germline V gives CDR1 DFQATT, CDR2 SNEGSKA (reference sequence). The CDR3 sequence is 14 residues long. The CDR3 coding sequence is TGCAGTGCCAGCCCTCAGGGCCCTGGAAACAACATATATTTT. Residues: CSASPQGPGNNIYF.

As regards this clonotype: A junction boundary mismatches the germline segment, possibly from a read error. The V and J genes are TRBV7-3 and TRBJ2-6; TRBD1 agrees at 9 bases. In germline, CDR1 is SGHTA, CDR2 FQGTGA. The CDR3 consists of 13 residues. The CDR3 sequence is CASSAQGANTEAF. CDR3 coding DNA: TGTGCCAGCAGCGCACAGGGGGCGAACACTGAAGCTTTC.

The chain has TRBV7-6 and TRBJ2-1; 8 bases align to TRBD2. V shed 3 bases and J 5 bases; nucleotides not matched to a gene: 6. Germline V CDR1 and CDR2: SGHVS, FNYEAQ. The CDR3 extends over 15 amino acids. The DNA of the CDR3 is TGTGCCAGCAGCTTGGTTAGCGGGGCAAACAATGAGCAGTTCTTC. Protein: CASSLVSGANNEQFF. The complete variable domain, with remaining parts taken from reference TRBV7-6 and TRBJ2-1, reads GAGVSQSPRYKVTKRGQDVALRCDPISGHVSLYWYRQALGQGPEFLTYFNYEAQQDKSGLPNDRFSAERPEGSISTLTIQRTEQRDSAMYRCASSLVSGANNEQFFGPGTRLTVL.

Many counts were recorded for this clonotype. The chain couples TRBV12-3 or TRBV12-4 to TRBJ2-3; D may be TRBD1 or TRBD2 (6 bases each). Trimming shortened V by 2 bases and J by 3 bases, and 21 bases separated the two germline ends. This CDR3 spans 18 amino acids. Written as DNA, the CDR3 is TGTGCCAGCAGTTTATTTCTTGGGGGCGGGATTGAGACAGATACGCAGTATTTT. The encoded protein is CASSLFLGGGIETDTQYF.

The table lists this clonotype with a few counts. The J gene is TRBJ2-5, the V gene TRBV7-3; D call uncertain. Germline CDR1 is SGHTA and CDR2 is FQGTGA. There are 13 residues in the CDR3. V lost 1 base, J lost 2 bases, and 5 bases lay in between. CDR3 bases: TGTGCCAGCAGCTTAAGCCCGCAAGAGACCCAGTACTTC. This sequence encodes CASSLSPQETQYF.

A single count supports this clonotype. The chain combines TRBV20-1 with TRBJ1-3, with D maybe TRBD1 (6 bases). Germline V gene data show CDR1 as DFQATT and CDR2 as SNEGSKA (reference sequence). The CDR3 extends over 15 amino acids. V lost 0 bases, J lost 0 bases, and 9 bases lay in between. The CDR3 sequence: CSARDRGASGNTIYF. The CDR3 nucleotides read TGCAGTGCTAGAGACCGGGGGGCCTCTGGAAACACCATATATTTT.

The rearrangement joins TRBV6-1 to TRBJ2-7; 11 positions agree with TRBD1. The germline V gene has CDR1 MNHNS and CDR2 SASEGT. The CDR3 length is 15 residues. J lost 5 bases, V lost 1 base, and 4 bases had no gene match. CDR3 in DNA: TGTGCCAGCAGTGAAGGGGGACAGGGGGGAGACGAGCAGTACTTC. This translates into CASSEGGQGGDEQYF.

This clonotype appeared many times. In nucleotides, the CDR3 is TGTGCCAGCAGTGAAGCGTCCAGAAGCGCAGATACGCAGTATTTT. Its translation is CASSEASRSADTQYF. The chain carries TRBV6-1 and TRBJ2-3; D remains ambiguous. CDR1 is MNHNS and CDR2 is SASEGT in the germline V gene. The CDR3 totals 15 residues. The V end was cut by 0 bases, the J end by 4 bases, with 11 bases between.

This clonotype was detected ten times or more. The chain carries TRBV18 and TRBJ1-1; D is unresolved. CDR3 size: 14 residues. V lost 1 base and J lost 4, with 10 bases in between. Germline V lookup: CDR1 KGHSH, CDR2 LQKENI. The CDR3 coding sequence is TGTGCCAGCTCACCACTTCAGGTAGGCACTGAAGCTTTCTTT. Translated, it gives CASSPLQVGTEAFF. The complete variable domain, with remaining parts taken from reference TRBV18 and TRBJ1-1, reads NAGVMQNPRHLVRRRGQEARLRCSPMKGHSHVYWYRQLPEEGLKFMVYLQKENIIDESGMPKERFSAEFPKEGPSILRIQQVVRGDSAAYFCASSPLQVGTEAFFGQGTRLTVV.

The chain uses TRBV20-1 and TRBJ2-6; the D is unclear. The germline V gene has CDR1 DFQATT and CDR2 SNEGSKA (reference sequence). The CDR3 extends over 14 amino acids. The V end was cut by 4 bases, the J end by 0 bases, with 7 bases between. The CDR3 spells CSATGDSGANVLTF. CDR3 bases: TGCAGTGCTACAGGAGACTCTGGGGCCAACGTCCTGACTTTC.

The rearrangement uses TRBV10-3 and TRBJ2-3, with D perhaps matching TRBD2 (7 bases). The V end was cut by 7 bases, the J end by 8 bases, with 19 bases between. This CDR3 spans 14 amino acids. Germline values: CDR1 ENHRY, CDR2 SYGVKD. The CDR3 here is CAITGLVGGGTQYF. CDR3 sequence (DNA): TGTGCCATCACCGGGCTAGTGGGAGGGGGTACGCAGTATTTT.

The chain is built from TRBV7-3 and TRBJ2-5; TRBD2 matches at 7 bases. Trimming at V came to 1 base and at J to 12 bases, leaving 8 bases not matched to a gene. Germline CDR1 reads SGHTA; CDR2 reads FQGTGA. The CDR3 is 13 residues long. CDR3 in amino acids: CASSLIGGDPEYF. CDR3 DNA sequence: TGTGCCAGCAGCTTAATTGGGGGGGACCCAGAGTACTTC.

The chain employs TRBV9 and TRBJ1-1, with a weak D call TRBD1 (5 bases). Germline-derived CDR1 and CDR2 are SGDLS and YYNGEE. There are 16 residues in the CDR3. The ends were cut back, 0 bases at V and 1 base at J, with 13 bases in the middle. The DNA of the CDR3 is TGTGCCAGCAGCGTAGGACAGACACTATGGAACACTGAAGCTTTCTTT. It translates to CASSVGQTLWNTEAFF.

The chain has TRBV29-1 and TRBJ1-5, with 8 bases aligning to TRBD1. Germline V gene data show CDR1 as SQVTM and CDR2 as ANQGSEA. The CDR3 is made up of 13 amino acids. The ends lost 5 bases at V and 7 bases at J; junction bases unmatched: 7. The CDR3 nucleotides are TGCAGCGTTTCTCAGGGGGCCAGGCAGCCCCAGCATTTT. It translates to CSVSQGARQPQHF.

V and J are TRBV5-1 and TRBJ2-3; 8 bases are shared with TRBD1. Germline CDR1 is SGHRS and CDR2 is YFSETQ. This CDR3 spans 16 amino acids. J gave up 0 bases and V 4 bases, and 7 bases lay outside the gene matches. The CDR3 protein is CASSLGQGSSTDTQYF. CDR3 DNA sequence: TGCGCCAGCAGCCTCGGACAGGGCAGCAGCACAGATACGCAGTATTTT.

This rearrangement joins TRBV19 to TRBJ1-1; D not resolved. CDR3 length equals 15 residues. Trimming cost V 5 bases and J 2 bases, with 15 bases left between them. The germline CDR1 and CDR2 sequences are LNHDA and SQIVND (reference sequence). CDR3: CASSLHTLPNTEAFF. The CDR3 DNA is TGTGCCAGTAGTCTTCACACGCTTCCTAACACTGAAGCTTTCTTT.

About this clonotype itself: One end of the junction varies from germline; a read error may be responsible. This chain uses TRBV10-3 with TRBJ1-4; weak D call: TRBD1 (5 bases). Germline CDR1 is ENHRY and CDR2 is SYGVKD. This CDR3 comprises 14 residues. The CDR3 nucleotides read TGTGCCATCAGTGTTTCCGGGACCGGTGAAAAACTGGTTTTT. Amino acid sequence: CAISVSGTGEKLVF.